A selection of T cell receptor beta chains follows, all from one sample in a study of naive and memory T cell subsets. TCRdb called the UMI-ligation and nested PCR reads again in MiXCR, with one record for every CDR3 protein. The sample records 70,000 to 95,000 distinct CDR3 sequences, about 7% being singletons. The source material was central memory CD4+ T cells from blood. The receptors shown here come from a human donor in good health. CDR3s include the opening cysteine and the closing phenylalanine or tryptophan. D genes are given only for firm matches. A row's size may be missing; if present it is once, few, many or a size class.

CDR3 protein	CDR3 DNA	D gene	J gene	V gene	clone size
CAWNFADNSPLHF	TGTGCCTGGAATTTCGCAGACAATTCACCCCTCCACTTT	NA	TRBJ1-6	TRBV30	NA
CASSSMSGSYEQYF	TGCGCCAGCAGCTCTATGAGCGGTTCCTACGAGCAGTACTTC	NA	TRBJ2-7	TRBV5-1	NA
CASTVYFQANYNTGELFF	TGTGCCAGCACAGTTTATTTCCAGGCTAACTATAACACCGGGGAGCTGTTTTTT	NA	TRBJ2-2	TRBV12-3/TRBV12-4	NA
CATKGAGDQNTDTQYF	TGTGCCACTAAAGGGGCGGGTGATCAAAACACAGATACGCAGTATTTT	NA	TRBJ2-3	TRBV28	many
CSARRAGTDTQYF	TGCAGTGCCCGACGCGCGGGAACAGATACGCAGTATTTT	NA	TRBJ2-3	TRBV20-1	NA
CASSPSPTRSGANVLTF	TGTGCCAGCAGCCCATCCCCTACCCGCTCTGGGGCCAACGTCCTGACTTTC	NA	TRBJ2-6	TRBV7-2	few
CASSLAERDGTQYF	TGTGCCAGCAGCTTAGCGGAGCGGGATGGTACGCAGTATTTT	TRBD2	TRBJ2-3	TRBV7-2	NA
CATSTGGFYNEQFF	TGTGCCACCAGCACTGGGGGGTTCTACAATGAGCAGTTCTTC	NA	TRBJ2-1	TRBV15	many
CASSSGRGDGTDTQYF	TGTGCCAGCAGCTCCGGTCGCGGGGATGGCACAGATACGCAGTATTTT	NA	TRBJ2-3	TRBV11-2	many
CASSLDRRDTQYF	TGTGCCAGCAGCTTGGATCGGAGAGATACGCAGTATTTT	NA	TRBJ2-3	TRBV7-3	many
CASSENPGVRETQYF	TGTGCCAGCAGCGAAAATCCAGGGGTACGAGAGACCCAGTACTTC	NA	TRBJ2-5	TRBV7-2	many
CASSQDRDSNSPLHF	TGTGCCAGCAGCCAAGACCGGGACAGTAATTCACCCCTCCACTTT	NA	TRBJ1-6	TRBV3-2	many
CASSRVGQGKTQYF	TGTGCCAGCAGCCGTGTTGGGCAGGGAAAGACCCAGTACTTC	NA	TRBJ2-5	TRBV3-1	NA
CSVVWTSNEKLFF	TGCAGCGTGGTTTGGACATCTAATGAAAAACTGTTTTTT	NA	TRBJ1-4	TRBV29-1	few
CASNRLPSGRADTQYF	TGTGCCAGCAATCGACTCCCGTCCGGACGGGCAGATACGCAGTATTTT	NA	TRBJ2-3	TRBV12-3/TRBV12-4	few
CASSLTGGAYNSPLHF	TGTGCCAGCAGCTTAACTGGGGGCGCCTATAATTCACCCCTCCACTTT	NA	TRBJ1-6	TRBV7-2	many
CASSSGTHYGYTF	TGTGCCAGCAGTTCCGGGACACACTATGGCTACACCTTC	NA	TRBJ1-2	TRBV28	many
CASTKTGGWETQYF	TGTGCCAGTACCAAGACAGGGGGCTGGGAGACCCAGTACTTC	TRBD1	TRBJ2-5	TRBV19	NA
CASSINREGLAKNIQYF	TGTGCCAGTAGTATTAACCGGGAGGGCTTGGCCAAAAACATTCAGTACTTC	TRBD2	TRBJ2-4	TRBV19	few
CASSQASGLEQYF	TGTGCCAGCAGCCAAGCGAGCGGGCTAGAGCAGTACTTC	NA	TRBJ2-7	TRBV4-2	NA
CASSQGQGWTAEAFF	TGTGCCAGCAGCCAAGGACAGGGGTGGACCGCTGAAGCTTTCTTT	TRBD1	TRBJ1-1	TRBV14	many
CASSIDVRRAQPQHF	TGTGCCAGTAGTATAGATGTTCGAAGGGCTCAGCCCCAGCATTTT	NA	TRBJ1-5	TRBV19	NA
CASSLATGQGIGSSYNEQFF	TGTGCCAGCAGCCTCGCCACGGGACAGGGGATCGGGAGCTCCTACAATGAGCAGTTCTTC	TRBD1	TRBJ2-1	TRBV9	few